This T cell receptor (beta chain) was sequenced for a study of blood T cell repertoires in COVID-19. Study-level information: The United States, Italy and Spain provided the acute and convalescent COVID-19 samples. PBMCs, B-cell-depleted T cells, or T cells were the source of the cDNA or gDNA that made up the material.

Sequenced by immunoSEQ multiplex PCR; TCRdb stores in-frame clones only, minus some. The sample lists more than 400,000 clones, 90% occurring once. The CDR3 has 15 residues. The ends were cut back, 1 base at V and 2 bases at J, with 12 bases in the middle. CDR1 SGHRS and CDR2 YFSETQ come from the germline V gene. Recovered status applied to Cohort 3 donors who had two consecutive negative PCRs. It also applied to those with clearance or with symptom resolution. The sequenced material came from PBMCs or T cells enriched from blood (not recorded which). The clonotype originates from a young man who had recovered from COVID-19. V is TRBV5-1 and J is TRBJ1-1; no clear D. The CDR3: CASSLRISINTEAFF. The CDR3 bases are TGCGCCAGCAGCTTGCGTATTAGCATAAACACTGAAGCTTTCTTT.